The entry below gives a single T cell receptor beta chain sequence along with its context. Its specificity is unknown. This sample was included in a study of shared clonotypes between healthy human individuals. The overall study: A donor's plate count was three for CD4 naive and three for CD4 memory; CD8 naive had two and CD8 memory one. Whole-study results and caveats: Of the naive CD4 clonotypes, roughly 5.2% were shared across several donors. Memory subsets had estimated richness that was generally smaller than that of naive subsets.

Clones were read by immunoSEQ multiplex PCR, and TCRdb kept only the in-frame ones, dropping some. The table has some 2 million clones, about 95% seen once. Terminally differentiated effector memory CD45RA+ cells were excluded by CCR7 positive selection of CD45RO-negative cells. Recent vaccinations or acute infections were absent in the healthy HIV-negative adult donors. The V and J ends lost 3 bases and 6 bases respectively, with 14 bases between them. Germline CDR1 reads KGHSH; CDR2 reads LQKENI. This CDR3 is 14 amino acids long. The clonotype comes from a man younger than 35 in good health. The specimen was naive CD8+ T cells sorted from blood. The V and J genes are TRBV18 and TRBJ1-1; D may be TRBD1 (6 bases). CDR3 amino acids: CASSPRGWGAEAFF. CDR3 nucleotides: TGTGCCAGCTCACCCAGGGGATGGGGGGCTGAAGCTTTCTTT.